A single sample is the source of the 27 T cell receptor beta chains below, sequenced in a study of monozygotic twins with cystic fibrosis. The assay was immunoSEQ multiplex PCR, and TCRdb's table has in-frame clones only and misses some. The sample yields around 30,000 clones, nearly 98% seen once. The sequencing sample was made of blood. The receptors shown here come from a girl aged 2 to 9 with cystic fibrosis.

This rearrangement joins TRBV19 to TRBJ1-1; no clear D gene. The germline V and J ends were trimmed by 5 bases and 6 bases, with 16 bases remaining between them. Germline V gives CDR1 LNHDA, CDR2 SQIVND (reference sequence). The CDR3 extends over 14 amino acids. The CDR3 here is CASSPGGVGSEAFF. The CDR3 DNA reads TGTGCCAGTAGTCCCGGTGGGGTGGGGTCTGAAGCTTTCTTT.

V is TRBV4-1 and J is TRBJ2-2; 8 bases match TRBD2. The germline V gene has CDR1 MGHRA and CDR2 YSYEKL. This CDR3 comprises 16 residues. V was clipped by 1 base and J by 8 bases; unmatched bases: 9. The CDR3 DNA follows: TGCGCCAGCAGCCAAGGACACAGCGGGAGAAGGGGGGAGCTGTTTTTT. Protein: CASSQGHSGRRGELFF.

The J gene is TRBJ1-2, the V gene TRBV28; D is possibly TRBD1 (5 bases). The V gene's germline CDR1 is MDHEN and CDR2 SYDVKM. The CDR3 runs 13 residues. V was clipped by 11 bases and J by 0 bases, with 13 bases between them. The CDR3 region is CAARDGTNYGYTF. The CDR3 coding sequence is TGTGCCGCCCGGGACGGAACTAACTATGGCTACACCTTC.

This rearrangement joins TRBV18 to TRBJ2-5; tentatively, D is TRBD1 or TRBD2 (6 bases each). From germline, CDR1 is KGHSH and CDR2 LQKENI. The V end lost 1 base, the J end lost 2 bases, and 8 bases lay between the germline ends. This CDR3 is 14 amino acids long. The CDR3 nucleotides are TGTGCCAGCTCACCACGGGGGGCACAAGAGACCCAGTACTTC. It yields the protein CASSPRGAQETQYF.

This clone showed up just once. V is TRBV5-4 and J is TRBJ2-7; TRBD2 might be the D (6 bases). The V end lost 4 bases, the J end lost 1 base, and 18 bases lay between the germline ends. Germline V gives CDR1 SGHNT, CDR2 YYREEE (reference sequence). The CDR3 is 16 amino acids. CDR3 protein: CASSGDSELVSYEQYF. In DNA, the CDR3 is TGTGCCAGCAGCGGGGACTCGGAACTTGTATCCTACGAGCAGTACTTC.

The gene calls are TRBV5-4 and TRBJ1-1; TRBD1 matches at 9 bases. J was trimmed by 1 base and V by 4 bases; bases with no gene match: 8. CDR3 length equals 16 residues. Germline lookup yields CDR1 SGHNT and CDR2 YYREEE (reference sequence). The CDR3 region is CASSRGTGQGNTEAFF. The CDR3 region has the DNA TGTGCCAGCAGCCGAGGAACGGGACAGGGGAACACTGAAGCTTTCTTT.

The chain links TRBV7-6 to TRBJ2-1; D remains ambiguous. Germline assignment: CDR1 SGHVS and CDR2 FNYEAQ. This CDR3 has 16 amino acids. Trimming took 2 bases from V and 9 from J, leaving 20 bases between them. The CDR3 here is CASSLWAAPQGGEQFF. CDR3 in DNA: TGTGCCAGCAGCTTATGGGCAGCTCCACAAGGTGGTGAGCAGTTCTTC.

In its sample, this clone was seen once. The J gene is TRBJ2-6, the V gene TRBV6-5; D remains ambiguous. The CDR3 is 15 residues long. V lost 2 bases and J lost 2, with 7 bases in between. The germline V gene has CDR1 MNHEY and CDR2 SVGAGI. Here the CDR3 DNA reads TGTGCCAGCAGTTACGGGTCAGCTGGGGCCAACGTCCTGACTTTC. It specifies CASSYGSAGANVLTF.

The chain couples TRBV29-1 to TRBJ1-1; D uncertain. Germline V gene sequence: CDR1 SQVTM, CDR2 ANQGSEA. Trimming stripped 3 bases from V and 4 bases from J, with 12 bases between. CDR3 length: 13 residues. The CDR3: CSVEWREVTEAFF. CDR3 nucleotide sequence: TGCAGCGTTGAGTGGAGGGAAGTCACTGAAGCTTTCTTT.

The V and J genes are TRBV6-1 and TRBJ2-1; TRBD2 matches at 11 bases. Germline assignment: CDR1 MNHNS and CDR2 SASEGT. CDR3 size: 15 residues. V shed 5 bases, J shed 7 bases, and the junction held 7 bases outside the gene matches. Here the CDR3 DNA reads TGTGCCAGCAGTTTAACTAGCGGGAGTGTTAATGAGCAGTTCTTC. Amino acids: CASSLTSGSVNEQFF.

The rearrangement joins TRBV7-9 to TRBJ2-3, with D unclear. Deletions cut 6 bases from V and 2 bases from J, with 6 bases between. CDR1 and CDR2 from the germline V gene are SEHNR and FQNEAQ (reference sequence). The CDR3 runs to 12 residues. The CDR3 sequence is CASSVATDTQYF. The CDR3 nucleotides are TGTGCCAGCAGTGTAGCCACAGATACGCAGTATTTT. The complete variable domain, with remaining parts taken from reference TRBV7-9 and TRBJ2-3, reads DTGVSQNPRHKITKRGQNVTFRCDPISEHNRLYWYRQTLGQGPEFLTYFQNEAQLEKSRLLSDRFSAERPKGSFSTLEIQRTEQGDSAMYLCASSVATDTQYFGPGTRLTVL.

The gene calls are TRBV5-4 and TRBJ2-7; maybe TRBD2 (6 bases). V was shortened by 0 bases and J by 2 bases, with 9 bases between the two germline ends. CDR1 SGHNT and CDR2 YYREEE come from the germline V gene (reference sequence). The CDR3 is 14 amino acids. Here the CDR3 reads CASSLARGTYEQYF. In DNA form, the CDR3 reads TGTGCCAGCAGCTTGGCTCGGGGGACCTACGAGCAGTACTTC.

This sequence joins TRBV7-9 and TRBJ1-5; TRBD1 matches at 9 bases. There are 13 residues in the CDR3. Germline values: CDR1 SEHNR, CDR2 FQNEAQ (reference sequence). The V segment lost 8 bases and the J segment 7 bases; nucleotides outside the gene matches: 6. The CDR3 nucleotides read TGTGCCAGCGGGACAGGGTCGGCGCAGCCCCAGCATTTT. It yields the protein CASGTGSAQPQHF.

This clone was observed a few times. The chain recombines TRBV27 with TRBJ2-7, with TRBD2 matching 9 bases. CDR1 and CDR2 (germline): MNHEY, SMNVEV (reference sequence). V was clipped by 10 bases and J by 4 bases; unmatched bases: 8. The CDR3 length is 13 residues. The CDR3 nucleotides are TGTGCCACCCACCGAGCGGGAGGATACGAGCAGTACTTC. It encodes CATHRAGGYEQYF.

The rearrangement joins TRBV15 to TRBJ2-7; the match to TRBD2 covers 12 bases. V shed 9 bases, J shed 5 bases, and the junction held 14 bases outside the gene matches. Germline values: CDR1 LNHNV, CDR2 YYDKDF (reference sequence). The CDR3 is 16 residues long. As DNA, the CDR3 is TGTGCCACGAAGCCTAGCGGGAGGGGGCGTGGTCACGAGCAGTACTTC. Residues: CATKPSGRGRGHEQYF.

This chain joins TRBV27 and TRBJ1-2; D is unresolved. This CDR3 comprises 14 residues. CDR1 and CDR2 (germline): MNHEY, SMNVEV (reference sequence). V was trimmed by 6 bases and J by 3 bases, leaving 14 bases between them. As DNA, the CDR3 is TGTGCCAGCAGACGGGATTGGCAGGACTATGGCTACACCTTC. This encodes CASRRDWQDYGYTF.

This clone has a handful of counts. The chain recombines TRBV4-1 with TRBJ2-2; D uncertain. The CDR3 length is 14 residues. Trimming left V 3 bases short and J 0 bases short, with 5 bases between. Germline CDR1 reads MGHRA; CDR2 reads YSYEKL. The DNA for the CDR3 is TGCGCCAGCAGCCACAGTGCGAACACCGGGGAGCTGTTTTTT. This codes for CASSHSANTGELFF.

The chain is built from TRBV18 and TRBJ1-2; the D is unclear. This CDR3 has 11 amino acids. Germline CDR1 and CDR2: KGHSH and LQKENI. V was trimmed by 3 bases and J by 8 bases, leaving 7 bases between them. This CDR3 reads CASSPGEGYTF. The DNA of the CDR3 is TGTGCCAGCTCACCCGGGGAAGGCTACACCTTC.

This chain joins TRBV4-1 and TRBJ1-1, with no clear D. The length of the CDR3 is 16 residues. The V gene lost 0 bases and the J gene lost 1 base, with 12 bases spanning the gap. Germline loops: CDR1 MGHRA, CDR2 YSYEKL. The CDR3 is CASSQDVSYWNTEAFF. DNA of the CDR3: TGCGCCAGCAGCCAAGATGTTTCCTACTGGAACACTGAAGCTTTCTTT.

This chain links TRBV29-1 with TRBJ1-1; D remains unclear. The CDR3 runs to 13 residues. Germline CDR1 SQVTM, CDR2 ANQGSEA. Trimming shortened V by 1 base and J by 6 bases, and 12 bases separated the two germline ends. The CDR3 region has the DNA TGCAGCGTTGAAGTGGGGTCTCACGCTGAAGCTTTCTTT. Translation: CSVEVGSHAEAFF.

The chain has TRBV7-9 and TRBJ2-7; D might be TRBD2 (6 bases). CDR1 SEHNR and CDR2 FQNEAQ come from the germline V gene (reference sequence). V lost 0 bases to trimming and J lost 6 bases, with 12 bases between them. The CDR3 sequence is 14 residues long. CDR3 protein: CASSLAGGRGEQYF. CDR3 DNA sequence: TGTGCCAGCAGCTTAGCGGGAGGAAGAGGCGAGCAGTACTTC. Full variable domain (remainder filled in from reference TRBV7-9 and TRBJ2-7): DTGVSQNPRHKITKRGQNVTFRCDPISEHNRLYWYRQTLGQGPEFLTYFQNEAQLEKSRLLSDRFSAERPKGSFSTLEIQRTEQGDSAMYLCASSLAGGRGEQYFGPGTRLTVT.

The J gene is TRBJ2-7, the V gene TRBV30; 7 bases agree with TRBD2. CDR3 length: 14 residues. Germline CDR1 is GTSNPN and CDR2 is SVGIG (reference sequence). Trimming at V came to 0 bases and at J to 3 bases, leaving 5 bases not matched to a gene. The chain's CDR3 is CAWSVGGSSYEQYF. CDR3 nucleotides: TGTGCCTGGAGTGTGGGCGGGAGTAGCTACGAGCAGTACTTC.

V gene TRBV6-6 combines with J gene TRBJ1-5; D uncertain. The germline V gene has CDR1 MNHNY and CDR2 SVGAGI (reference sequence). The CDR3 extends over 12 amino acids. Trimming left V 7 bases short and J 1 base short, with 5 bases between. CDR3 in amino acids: CASKGSNQPQHF. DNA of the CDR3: TGTGCCAGCAAAGGGAGCAATCAGCCCCAGCATTTT.

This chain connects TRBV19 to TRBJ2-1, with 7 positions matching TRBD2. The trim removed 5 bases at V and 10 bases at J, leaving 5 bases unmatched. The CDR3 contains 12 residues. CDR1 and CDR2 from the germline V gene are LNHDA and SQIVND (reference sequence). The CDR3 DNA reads TGTGCCAGTAGTTCTCTAGCGGAAGAGCAGTTCTTC. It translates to CASSSLAEEQFF.

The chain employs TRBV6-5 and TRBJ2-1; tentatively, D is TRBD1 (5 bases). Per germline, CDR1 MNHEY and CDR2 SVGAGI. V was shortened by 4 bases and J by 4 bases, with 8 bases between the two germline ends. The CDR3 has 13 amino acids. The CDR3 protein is CASSSNRYNEQFF. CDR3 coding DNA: TGTGCCAGCAGTTCGAACAGGTACAATGAGCAGTTCTTC.

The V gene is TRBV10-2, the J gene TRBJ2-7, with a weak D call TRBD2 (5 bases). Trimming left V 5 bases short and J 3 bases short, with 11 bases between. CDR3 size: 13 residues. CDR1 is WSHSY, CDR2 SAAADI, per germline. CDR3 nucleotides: TGCGCCAGCAGTAGGGAGCTTTACTACGAGCAGTACTTC. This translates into CASSRELYYEQYF.

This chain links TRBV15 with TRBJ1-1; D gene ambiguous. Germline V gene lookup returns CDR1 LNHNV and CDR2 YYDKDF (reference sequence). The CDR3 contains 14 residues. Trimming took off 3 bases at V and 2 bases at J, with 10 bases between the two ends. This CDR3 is CATSSPILNTEAFF. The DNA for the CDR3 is TGTGCCACCAGCAGCCCCATCCTAAACACTGAAGCTTTCTTT.